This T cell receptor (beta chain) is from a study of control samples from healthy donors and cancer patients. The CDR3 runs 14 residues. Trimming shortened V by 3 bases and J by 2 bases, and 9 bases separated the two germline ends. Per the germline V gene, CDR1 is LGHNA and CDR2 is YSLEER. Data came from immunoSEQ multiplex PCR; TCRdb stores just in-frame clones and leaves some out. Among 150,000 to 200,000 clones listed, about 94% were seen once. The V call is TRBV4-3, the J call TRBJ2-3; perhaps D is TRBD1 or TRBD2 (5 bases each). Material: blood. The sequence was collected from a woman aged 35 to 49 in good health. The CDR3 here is CASSQGPDTDTQYF. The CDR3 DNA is TGCGCCAGCAGCCAGGGACCTGACACAGATACGCAGTATTTT.